This T cell receptor (beta chain) was recovered during a study of cytomegalovirus exposure and HLA in healthy donors. Concerning this clone itself: Its antigen remains unknown.

Germline-derived CDR1 and CDR2 are SEHNR and FQNEAQ (reference sequence). The CDR3 contains 15 residues. The J segment lost 5 bases and the V segment lost 7 bases, leaving 13 bases of the junction unmatched. The data were produced by immunoSEQ multiplex PCR, yet TCRdb's version contains in-frame clones alone and is incomplete. The sample holds around 150,000 clones; less than 90% are singletons and the top ten take 5.5% to 6%. Notes on the study in general: Most TCR sequences showed up rarely, but some public TCRs showed up in many donors. The study flagged about 150 TCR beta chains as cytomegalovirus-associated.

This TCR came from a woman in her thirties in good health and CMV-seronegative. Sequencing was performed on PBMCs. J is TRBJ2-7 and V is TRBV7-9; 8 positions agree with TRBD1. The CDR3 sequence is CASTRQGRRFDEQYF. CDR3 DNA sequence: TGTGCCAGCACCCGACAGGGGCGTAGGTTCGACGAGCAGTACTTC.